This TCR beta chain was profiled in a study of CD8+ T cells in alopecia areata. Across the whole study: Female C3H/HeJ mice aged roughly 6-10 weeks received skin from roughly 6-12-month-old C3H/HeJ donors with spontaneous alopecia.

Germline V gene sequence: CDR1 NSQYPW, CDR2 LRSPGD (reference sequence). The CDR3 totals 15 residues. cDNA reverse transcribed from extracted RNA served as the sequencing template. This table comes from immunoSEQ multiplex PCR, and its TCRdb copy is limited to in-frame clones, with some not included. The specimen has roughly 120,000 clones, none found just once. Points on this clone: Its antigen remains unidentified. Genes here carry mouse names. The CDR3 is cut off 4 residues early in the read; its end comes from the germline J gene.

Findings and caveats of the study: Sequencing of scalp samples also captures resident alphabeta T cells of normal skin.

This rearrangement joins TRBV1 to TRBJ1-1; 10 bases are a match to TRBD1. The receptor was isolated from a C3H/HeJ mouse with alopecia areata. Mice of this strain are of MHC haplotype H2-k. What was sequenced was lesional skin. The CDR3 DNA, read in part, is TGCACCTGCAGTGCCGGGACAGGGGCGGGCAGA. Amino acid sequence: CTCSAGTGAGR. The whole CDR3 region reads CTCSAGTGAGREVFF.